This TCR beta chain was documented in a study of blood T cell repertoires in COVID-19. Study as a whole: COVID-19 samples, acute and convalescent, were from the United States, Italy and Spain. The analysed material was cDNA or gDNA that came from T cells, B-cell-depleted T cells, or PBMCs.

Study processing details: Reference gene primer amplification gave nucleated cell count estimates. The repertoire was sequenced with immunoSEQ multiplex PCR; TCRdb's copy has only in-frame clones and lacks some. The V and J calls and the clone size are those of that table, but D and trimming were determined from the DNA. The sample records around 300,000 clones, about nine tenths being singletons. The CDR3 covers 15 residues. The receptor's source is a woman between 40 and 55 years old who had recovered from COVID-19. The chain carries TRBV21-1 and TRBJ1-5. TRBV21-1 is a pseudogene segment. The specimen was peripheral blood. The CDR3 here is CASRSGGTGNQPQHF. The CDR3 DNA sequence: TGTGCCAGCCGAAGCGGGGGAACAGGGAATCAGCCCCAGCATTTT.